Here is one T cell receptor (beta chain) with its context. Antigen unknown. Produced via immunoSEQ multiplex PCR; TCRdb's table is partial and in-frame only. This sample has a few million clones; more than 85% occur once, and the top ten carry 0.39%. CDR1 is LNHDA and CDR2 is SQIVND in the germline V gene (reference sequence). This CDR3 has 13 amino acids. V lost 3 bases and J lost 5, with 10 bases in between. The data are from a study of shared clonotypes between healthy human individuals. The study, taken as a whole, reports: Blood was the only sampled material, and tissue repertoires likely differ.

The source is a young man in good health. Some clones in this sample may be carry-over from other donors' samples. Sequencing was performed on naive CD4+ T cells from PBMCs. Subset of the sample: CD45RA+ positively selected. The chain has TRBV19 and TRBJ2-5; no clear D gene. CDR3 protein: CASSIRVPETQYF. The CDR3 DNA reads TGTGCCAGTAGTATTAGGGTTCCGGAGACCCAGTACTTC. Variable domain in full (rest from reference TRBV19 and TRBJ2-5): DGGITQSPKYLFRKEGQNVTLSCEQNLNHDAMYWYRQDPGQGLRLIYYSQIVNDFQKGDIAEGYSVSREKKESFPLTVTSAQKNPTAFYLCASSIRVPETQYFGPGTRLLVL.